This entry features one T cell receptor beta chain sequence. With V trimmed by 1 base and J by 4 bases, 9 bases remained unmatched. The CDR3 is 16 amino acids. CDR1 is LGHNT, CDR2 FRNRAP, per germline. This record comes from a study of T cell changes during pregnancy in multiple sclerosis. Assay used: immunoSEQ multiplex PCR; TCRdb lists only in-frame clones, some missing. The sample lists 90,000 to 120,000 clones; approximately 90% were seen once. This chain uses TRBV12-5 with TRBJ1-1; 7 bases are a match to TRBD1. This receptor was taken from a female donor in good health, enrolled as a control in a pregnancy study. The source was peripheral blood, collected in the third trimester of pregnancy. In DNA form, the CDR3 reads TGTGCTAGTGGTTTGGCTGTAACCGGGACAGTCACTGAAGCTTTCTTT. This sequence encodes CASGLAVTGTVTEAFF.